These 17 T cell receptor beta chains share one sample of origin, sequenced in a study of cytomegalovirus exposure and HLA in healthy donors. The PCR contained 60 Vbeta and 13 Jbeta primers. Assay: immunoSEQ multiplex PCR; the TCRdb copy retains only in-frame clones and omits some. The table shows 150,000 to 200,000 clones, with around 80% occurring only once. The sequenced sample consisted of PBMCs. All receptors come from a woman under 30 in good health and CMV-seropositive.

A word on this clone: One end of the junction is discordant with germline, which a read error may explain. This sequence joins TRBV5-1 and TRBJ2-6; 8 bases match TRBD1. Germline V gene data show CDR1 as SGHRS and CDR2 as YFSETQ. The CDR3 is 15 amino acids. Here the CDR3 reads CASSRTGTGANGLTF. CDR3 nucleotides: TGCGCCAGCAGTAGGACAGGGACTGGGGCCAACGGCCTGACTTTC.

The V and J genes are TRBV6-5 and TRBJ2-3; 8 bases map to TRBD2. With V trimmed by 2 bases and J by 4 bases, 5 bases remained unmatched. The CDR3 spans 15 residues. The germline V gene encodes CDR1 MNHEY and CDR2 SVGAGI. The DNA of the CDR3 is TGTGCCAGCAGTTACGGTGCGGGGGGCTCAGATACGCAGTATTTT. It codes for CASSYGAGGSDTQYF.

The J gene is TRBJ1-6, the V gene TRBV11-2; D may be TRBD1 (6 bases). This CDR3 region has 16 residues. Trimming took 0 bases from V and 1 from J, leaving 7 bases between them. CDR1 SGHAT and CDR2 FQNNGV come from the germline V gene. The chain's CDR3 is CASSLEGGSYNSPLHF. CDR3 nucleotide sequence: TGTGCCAGCAGCTTAGAAGGGGGTTCCTATAATTCACCCCTCCACTTT.

The chain links TRBV27 to TRBJ2-1; D is unclear. Germline-derived CDR1 and CDR2 are MNHEY and SMNVEV (reference sequence). V lost 6 bases, J lost 4 bases, and 7 bases lay in between. The CDR3 is 12 amino acids. The CDR3 reads CASRTSYNEQFF. In nucleotides, the CDR3 is TGTGCCAGCAGGACTTCTTACAATGAGCAGTTCTTC.

The rearrangement uses TRBV9 and TRBJ2-3, with D possibly matching TRBD2 (6 bases). V dropped 0 bases and J dropped 5 bases, with 10 bases sitting between them. CDR1 and CDR2 from the germline V gene are SGDLS and YYNGEE. This CDR3 spans 14 amino acids. CDR3 region: CASSVGGVLDTQYF. In DNA, the CDR3 is TGTGCCAGCAGCGTAGGCGGGGTGCTAGATACGCAGTATTTT.

The chain has TRBV4-1 and TRBJ2-3, with 9 bases aligning to TRBD1. CDR3 length: 16 residues. Germline trimming cut 1 base from V and 6 bases from J; bases unmatched to any gene: 8. CDR1 and CDR2 from the germline V gene are MGHRA and YSYEKL. CDR3 in amino acids: CASSQVGQGSPDTQYF. As DNA, the CDR3 is TGCGCCAGCAGCCAAGTGGGACAGGGATCCCCGGATACGCAGTATTTT.

V is TRBV30 and J is TRBJ2-7, with TRBD1 matching 10 bases. Trimming at V came to 2 bases and at J to 5 bases, leaving 9 bases not matched to a gene. Germline V CDR1 and CDR2: GTSNPN, SVGIG (reference sequence). This CDR3 has 15 residues. The CDR3 here is CAWSPRDRGRHEQYF. DNA of the CDR3: TGTGCCTGGAGTCCCCGGGACAGGGGCCGGCACGAGCAGTACTTC.

This clone was observed a few times. The rearrangement links TRBV7-9 to TRBJ2-1, with 7 bases that match TRBD2. CDR3 length: 16 amino acids. J lost 2 bases, V lost 5 bases, and 9 bases had no gene match. The germline gives CDR1 SEHNR, CDR2 FQNEAQ (reference sequence). The CDR3 loop is CASSPIAGGPYNEQFF. DNA for the CDR3: TGTGCCAGCAGCCCGATAGCGGGTGGACCCTACAATGAGCAGTTCTTC.

The chain has TRBV9 and TRBJ1-3; D not resolved. V was clipped by 3 bases and J by 0 bases, with 4 bases between them. This CDR3 is built from 13 residues. Germline assignment: CDR1 SGDLS and CDR2 YYNGEE. The CDR3 region has the DNA TGTGCCAGCAGCGACAGCTCTGGAAACACCATATATTTT. Protein sequence: CASSDSSGNTIYF.

The CDR3 DNA is TGTGCCAGCAGCTTACAGGCACTTAATGAAAAACTGTTTTTT. It specifies CASSLQALNEKLFF. The chain is built from TRBV5-5 and TRBJ1-4; the D gene is possibly TRBD1 (5 bases). V was trimmed by 2 bases and J by 4 bases, leaving 9 bases between them. The CDR3 runs to 14 residues. Germline CDR1 reads SGHKS; CDR2 reads YYEKEE (reference sequence).

The chain carries TRBV28 and TRBJ1-3; D is unresolved. Germline V CDR1 and CDR2: MDHEN, SYDVKM. The V gene lost 8 bases and the J gene lost 4 bases, with 15 bases spanning the gap. This CDR3 has 14 amino acids. The CDR3 protein is CASGERGAGNTIYF. CDR3 coding DNA: TGTGCCAGCGGGGAGCGAGGTGCCGGAAACACCATATATTTT.

The rearrangement uses TRBV5-4 and TRBJ1-1; maybe TRBD1 (5 bases). The CDR3 runs 14 residues. CDR1 and CDR2 from the germline V gene are SGHNT and YYREEE (reference sequence). Trimming pared 5 bases from V and 4 bases from J, leaving 15 bases between. CDR3 nucleotides: TGTGCCAGCAGGATGGACCTGGGGGGCACTGAAGCTTTCTTT. Amino acid sequence: CASRMDLGGTEAFF.

The chain has TRBV19 and TRBJ2-4, with 7 bases aligning to TRBD2. This CDR3 has 13 amino acids. V dropped 5 bases and J dropped 8; count of bases not matched to a gene: 6. CDR1 and CDR2 (germline): LNHDA, SQIVND (reference sequence). Here the CDR3 reads CASSSRGDDIQYF. The CDR3 DNA reads as TGTGCCAGTAGTTCCCGGGGGGATGACATTCAGTACTTC.

This chain uses TRBV28 with TRBJ2-2; 9 nucleotides line up with TRBD2. Germline V gene sequence: CDR1 MDHEN, CDR2 SYDVKM. This CDR3 region has 15 residues. Trimming cost V 7 bases and J 7 bases; bases outside gene matches: 10. Here the CDR3 DNA reads TGTGCCAGCATTGAGTCAGCGGGGGGTATCGGGGAGCTGTTTTTT. Protein product: CASIESAGGIGELFF.

This clone occurred once. The chain couples TRBV30 to TRBJ1-4; TRBD1 agrees at 7 bases. This CDR3 comprises 13 residues. CDR1 is GTSNPN and CDR2 is SVGIG in the germline V gene (reference sequence). The junction had 6 bases not matched to a gene; V was cut back by 4 bases and J by 7 bases. The chain's CDR3 is CAWTGGVSEKLFF. CDR3 in DNA: TGTGCCTGGACAGGGGGAGTGAGTGAAAAACTGTTTTTT.

This chain joins TRBV4-1 and TRBJ2-3, with 11 bases lining up with TRBD2. The CDR3 length is 14 residues. V was clipped by 9 bases and J by 3 bases; unmatched bases: 5. Germline assignment: CDR1 MGHRA and CDR2 YSYEKL. The CDR3 here is CASSTSGVTDTQYF. The CDR3 DNA follows: TGCGCCAGTTCGACTAGCGGGGTAACAGATACGCAGTATTTT.

The chain uses TRBV19 and TRBJ1-4; unclear D gene. The CDR3 covers 14 residues. Germline lookup yields CDR1 LNHDA and CDR2 SQIVND (reference sequence). The V end was cut by 3 bases, the J end by 8 bases, with 13 bases between. The CDR3 region has the DNA TGTGCCAGTAGTATGGCGGGGATGGGGGAAAAACTGTTTTTT. The encoded protein is CASSMAGMGEKLFF.